Presented here are 32 T cell receptor beta chains from one specimen sequenced in a study of identifying expanded T cells in peripheral blood. Generated by immunoSEQ multiplex PCR, the TCRdb table keeps only in-frame clones and is missing some. The repertoire includes about 100,000 clones, 88% of them detected once, and around 4% sits in the top ten. The sequenced sample consisted of blood. Receptor source: a person aged 18 to 70 in good health.

The chain uses TRBV5-4 and TRBJ2-1; TRBD1 aligns across 7 bases. The length of the CDR3 is 15 residues. Germline loops: CDR1 SGHNT, CDR2 YYREEE (reference sequence). V shed 4 bases and J 4 bases; nucleotides not matched to a gene: 8. The DNA of the CDR3 is TGTGCCAGCAGCCCCGACAGGGCGATATACAATGAGCAGTTCTTC. Amino acids: CASSPDRAIYNEQFF.

The chain recombines TRBV5-8 with TRBJ1-3; maybe TRBD1 (6 bases). Germline V CDR1 and CDR2: SGHTS, YDEGEE. This CDR3 comprises 19 residues. Trimming took off 5 bases at V and 0 bases at J, with 24 bases between the two ends. As DNA, the CDR3 is TGTGCCAGCAGTCCTCCGGGACACAGAAATTCATACTCTGGAAACACCATATATTTT. Its translation: CASSPPGHRNSYSGNTIYF.

The genes are TRBV5-6 and TRBJ2-1; weak D call: TRBD1 (6 bases). The CDR3 has 14 amino acids. In germline, CDR1 is SGHDT, CDR2 YYEEEE. V lost 2 bases, J lost 10 bases, and 16 bases lay in between. In nucleotides, the CDR3 is TGTGCCAGCAGCTTAACAGGGCCCGGCGGGGAGCAGTTCTTC. It yields the protein CASSLTGPGGEQFF.

The genes are TRBV19 and TRBJ2-3; tentatively, D is TRBD2 (6 bases). Trimming shortened V by 9 bases and J by 0 bases, and 13 bases separated the two germline ends. The CDR3 is 14 residues long. Germline loops: CDR1 LNHDA, CDR2 SQIVND (reference sequence). The CDR3 is CASTGLLSTDTQYF. In DNA form, the CDR3 reads TGTGCCAGCACCGGACTACTTAGCACAGATACGCAGTATTTT.

The rearrangement uses TRBV5-1 and TRBJ2-7; 10 positions match TRBD2. Germline values: CDR1 SGHRS, CDR2 YFSETQ. The V and J ends lost 0 bases and 0 bases, in that order; junction bases with no gene match: 6. The CDR3 is 17 residues long. CDR3 sequence reads: CASSLGLAGPTSYEQYF. Written as DNA, the CDR3 is TGCGCCAGCAGCTTGGGACTAGCGGGCCCGACCTCCTACGAGCAGTACTTC.

The V gene is TRBV27, the J gene TRBJ2-5, with 13 bases identical to TRBD2. After removal of 5 bases from V and 2 bases from J, the junction contained 5 bases not matched to a gene. Germline V lookup: CDR1 MNHEY, CDR2 SMNVEV (reference sequence). CDR3 length: 16 amino acids. CDR3: CASSIRLAGGQETQYF. CDR3 coding DNA: TGTGCCAGCAGTATTCGACTAGCGGGAGGACAAGAGACCCAGTACTTC.

DNA for the CDR3: TGCGCCAGCAGCCACCTCGCCCAGGGAAGCTCCTACGAGCAGTACTTC. This translates into CASSHLAQGSSYEQYF. The chain has TRBV4-1 and TRBJ2-7, with D possibly being TRBD1 (5 bases). Germline-derived CDR1 and CDR2 are MGHRA and YSYEKL. CDR3 length: 16 amino acids. Trimming stripped 3 bases from V and 0 bases from J, with 15 bases between.

This chain links TRBV11-2 with TRBJ1-2; D not certain. This CDR3 is built from 13 residues. Between the trimmed V and J ends, which lost 1 base and 2 bases, there was a span of 5 bases. Germline assignment: CDR1 SGHAT and CDR2 FQNNGV. DNA of the CDR3: TGTGCCAGCAGCTTAGGCAGCAACTATGGCTACACCTTC. This codes for CASSLGSNYGYTF.

This chain links TRBV7-6 with TRBJ2-3, with D maybe TRBD2 (5 bases). Germline V gives CDR1 SGHVS, CDR2 FNYEAQ. The CDR3 sequence is 13 residues long. Trimming pared 2 bases from V and 5 bases from J, leaving 8 bases between. The CDR3 coding sequence is TGTGCCAGCAGCTTAAGCCGGGGAGATACGCAGTATTTT. This translates into CASSLSRGDTQYF.

The V gene is TRBV29-1, the J gene TRBJ1-1; D possibly corresponds to TRBD1 (5 bases). V was cut by 4 bases and J by 3 bases, with 9 bases left in between. The CDR3 loop spans 12 amino acids. The germline V gene encodes CDR1 SQVTM and CDR2 ANQGSEA. CDR3 region: CSVGGSDTEAFF. In nucleotides, the CDR3 is TGCAGCGTTGGGGGGTCAGACACTGAAGCTTTCTTT.

The V call is TRBV15, the J call TRBJ2-5, with a weak D call TRBD1 (5 bases). V lost 4 bases, J lost 2 bases, and 20 bases lay in between. From germline, CDR1 is LNHNV and CDR2 YYDKDF (reference sequence). The CDR3 has 17 residues. The CDR3 reads CATSIGQGDTSQETQYF. The CDR3 DNA is TGTGCCACCAGCATAGGGCAGGGCGACACCTCGCAAGAGACCCAGTACTTC.

The chain carries TRBV19 and TRBJ1-4; 8 nucleotides match TRBD1. CDR3 length: 18 amino acids. V shed 7 bases and J 6 bases; nucleotides not matched to a gene: 19. CDR1 LNHDA and CDR2 SQIVND come from the germline V gene (reference sequence). CDR3 bases: TGTGCCAGTAACAGCGGAAGAGCAGGGGGCGTAGATCATGAAAAACTGTTTTTT. Its protein is CASNSGRAGGVDHEKLFF.

This sequence joins TRBV6-4 and TRBJ2-3; 10 bases agree with TRBD2. Looked up from germline, CDR1 is MRHNA and CDR2 is SNTAGT. V was clipped by 4 bases and J by 6 bases; unmatched bases: 13. This CDR3 is 17 amino acids long. CDR3 residues: CASSADSSGSRVDTQYF. In DNA, the CDR3 is TGTGCCAGCAGTGCCGATTCTAGCGGGAGCAGGGTTGATACGCAGTATTTT.

J is TRBJ2-7 and V is TRBV9; TRBD2 might be the D (7 bases). The CDR3 is 17 amino acids. Trimming pared 0 bases from V and 7 bases from J, leaving 23 bases between. The germline V gene encodes CDR1 SGDLS and CDR2 YYNGEE. The CDR3 DNA sequence: TGTGCCAGCAGCGTAGGGCTCGGGGGCGGGAGTTCGGGTGAGCAGTACTTC. As protein: CASSVGLGGGSSGEQYF.

The chain is built from TRBV6-1 and TRBJ2-7; possibly TRBD2 for D (5 bases). The CDR3 runs 12 residues. V lost 5 bases to trimming and J lost 1 base, with 6 bases between them. Germline V CDR1 and CDR2: MNHNS, SASEGT. The CDR3, as DNA: TGTGCCAGCAGTAGGACTTCCTACGAGCAGTACTTC. Translating it yields CASSRTSYEQYF.

The rearrangement joins TRBV27 to TRBJ2-1; 13 nucleotides match TRBD2. Per the germline V gene, CDR1 is MNHEY and CDR2 is SMNVEV (reference sequence). The ends lost 2 bases at V and 8 bases at J; junction bases unmatched: 3. The CDR3 sequence is 15 residues long. CDR3: CASSLTSGGAHEQFF. The CDR3 DNA follows: TGTGCCAGCAGTTTAACTAGCGGGGGGGCCCATGAGCAGTTCTTC.

The CDR3: CASSVDGPKDEQFF. The DNA for the CDR3 is TGTGCCAGCAGCGTAGATGGGCCGAAGGATGAGCAGTTCTTC. The rearrangement joins TRBV9 to TRBJ2-1; D not resolved. CDR1 and CDR2 (germline): SGDLS, YYNGEE. V was clipped by 0 bases and J by 8 bases, with 12 bases between them. There are 14 residues in the CDR3.

This chain links TRBV18 with TRBJ2-2; 9 nucleotides agree with TRBD1. The CDR3 contains 17 residues. V was clipped by 6 bases and J by 5 bases; unmatched bases: 13. Germline lookup yields CDR1 KGHSH and CDR2 LQKENI. CDR3 amino acids: CASSLGTGGGITGELFF. The CDR3 DNA reads TGTGCCAGCTCCCTGGGCACAGGGGGCGGCATTACCGGGGAGCTGTTTTTT.

This clone was picked up a small number of times. The chain has TRBV4-1 and TRBJ1-5; no definite D call. CDR3 length equals 13 residues. Germline CDR1 reads MGHRA; CDR2 reads YSYEKL. Trimming cost V 4 bases and J 3 bases, with 7 bases left between them. The CDR3 here is CASSPRDNQPQHF. The CDR3 nucleotides are TGCGCCAGCAGCCCGCGGGACAATCAGCCCCAGCATTTT.

This clone was recorded a few times. This chain joins TRBV6-4 and TRBJ2-2; 9 nucleotides line up with TRBD2. Germline values: CDR1 MRHNA, CDR2 SNTAGT. The CDR3 totals 15 residues. V was pared by 4 bases and J by 4 bases, with 4 bases of the junction left unmatched. The CDR3 DNA follows: TGTGCCAGCAGTGGGACTAGCGATCCCACCGGGGAGCTGTTTTTT. Residues: CASSGTSDPTGELFF.

This clone was counted a single time. This rearrangement joins TRBV28 to TRBJ1-1; 7 bases line up with TRBD1. V shed 3 bases, J shed 6 bases, and the junction held 13 bases outside the gene matches. CDR3 size: 16 residues. Germline values: CDR1 MDHEN, CDR2 SYDVKM. The CDR3 DNA reads as TGTGCCAGCAGTTTTAACATGAGGGGGCGCTTCGCTGAAGCTTTCTTT. This encodes CASSFNMRGRFAEAFF. The full variable domain, rest sourced from reference TRBV28 and TRBJ1-1, is DVKVTQSSRYLVKRTGEKVFLECVQDMDHENMFWYRQDPGLGLRLIYFSYDVKMKEKGDIPEGYSVSREKKERFSLILESASTNQTSMYLCASSFNMRGRFAEAFFGQGTRLTVV.

The chain is built from TRBV6-6 and TRBJ2-6; D unresolved. CDR3 length: 16 residues. Trimming pared 0 bases from V and 2 bases from J, leaving 8 bases between. CDR1 and CDR2 from the germline V gene are MNHNY and SVGAGI (reference sequence). The CDR3, as DNA: TGTGCCAGCAGTTACTCGAGATCTGCTGGGGCCAACGTCCTGACTTTC. Encoded protein: CASSYSRSAGANVLTF.

The rearrangement links TRBV4-2 to TRBJ2-5; D gene uncertain. V lost 0 bases and J 6 bases, leaving 5 bases between the germline ends. Per germline, CDR1 LGHNA and CDR2 YNFKEQ. The CDR3 has 12 amino acids. This CDR3 reads CASSQDLKTQYF. The CDR3 DNA reads as TGTGCCAGCAGCCAAGATTTGAAGACCCAGTACTTC.

The chain is built from TRBV27 and TRBJ2-3; TRBD2 might be the D (6 bases). Germline CDR1 and CDR2: MNHEY and SMNVEV (reference sequence). The CDR3 covers 13 residues. The ends were cut back, 4 bases at V and 6 bases at J, with 11 bases in the middle. CDR3 loop: CASSSGRSDTQYF. The CDR3 coding sequence is TGTGCCAGCAGTTCCGGGAGAAGTGATACGCAGTATTTT.

The V and J genes are TRBV28 and TRBJ2-7; D gene uncertain. This CDR3 has 13 residues. Germline-derived CDR1 and CDR2 are MDHEN and SYDVKM. Trimming took 5 bases from V and 4 from J, leaving 12 bases between them. CDR3 bases: TGTGCCAGCAGTCGGACGGTTGCATACGAGCAGTACTTC. It is translated as CASSRTVAYEQYF.

The gene calls are TRBV5-4 and TRBJ1-1; D uncertain. Germline-derived CDR1 and CDR2 are SGHNT and YYREEE (reference sequence). The CDR3 covers 12 residues. V was pared by 4 bases and J by 4 bases, with 8 bases between. The CDR3 DNA follows: TGTGCCAGCAGCCATGATGCCACTGAAGCTTTCTTT. It is translated as CASSHDATEAFF.

The J gene is TRBJ2-6, the V gene TRBV14, with no clear D. The V gene's germline CDR1 is SGHDN and CDR2 FVKESK. The CDR3 totals 16 residues. The V gene lost 6 bases and the J gene lost 0 bases, with 12 bases spanning the gap. The CDR3 nucleotides read TGTGCCAGCAGTCTCTACCTAGGCTCTGGGGCCAACGTCCTGACTTTC. Translating it yields CASSLYLGSGANVLTF.

The chain employs TRBV19 and TRBJ1-3, with D possibly being TRBD1 (6 bases). The V gene lost 6 bases and the J gene lost 0 bases, with 15 bases spanning the gap. The CDR3 is 16 residues long. Germline-derived CDR1 and CDR2 are LNHDA and SQIVND (reference sequence). CDR3 sequence: CASSWSRGPSGNTIYF. For the CDR3, the DNA is TGTGCCAGTAGCTGGAGCAGGGGCCCCTCTGGAAACACCATATATTTT.

The sample holds a few counts of this clone. The V and J genes are TRBV7-2 and TRBJ2-2; D call uncertain. The CDR3 totals 17 residues. Trimming removed 5 bases from V and 3 bases from J, with 19 bases in between. Germline CDR1 reads SGHTA; CDR2 reads FQGNSA. CDR3 sequence reads: CASSAAPWGGYTGELFF. Written as DNA, the CDR3 is TGTGCCAGCAGCGCCGCCCCCTGGGGTGGATACACCGGGGAGCTGTTTTTT. Supplemented by reference TRBV7-2 and TRBJ2-2, the full variable domain reads GAGVSQSPSNKVTEKGKDVELRCDPISGHTALYWYRQSLGQGLEFLIYFQGNSAPDKSGLPSDRFSAERTGGSVSTLTIQRTQQEDSAVYLCASSAAPWGGYTGELFFGEGSRLTVL.

The chain combines TRBV7-2 with TRBJ2-5, with D unclear. This CDR3 is 14 amino acids long. Per the germline V gene, CDR1 is SGHTA and CDR2 is FQGNSA. Trimming removed 2 bases at V and 5 bases at J, with 12 bases between. CDR3 nucleotides: TGTGCCAGCAGCTTAAGACCGCTCGGGGAGACCCAGTACTTC. This translates into CASSLRPLGETQYF.

The chain employs TRBV28 and TRBJ1-2; TRBD1 might be the D (5 bases). V dropped 6 bases and J dropped 0 bases, with 11 bases sitting between them. CDR3 size: 14 residues. Germline V lookup: CDR1 MDHEN, CDR2 SYDVKM. CDR3 in DNA: TGTGCCAGCAGCTTGGCGGGGGCTAACTATGGCTACACCTTC. Translation gives CASSLAGANYGYTF.

The chain joins TRBV7-8 to TRBJ1-2; 10 bases align to TRBD1. This CDR3 has 15 residues. V dropped 5 bases and J dropped 7; count of bases not matched to a gene: 10. The germline V gene encodes CDR1 SGHVS and CDR2 FQNEAQ. CDR3 sequence reads: CASSKPGQGPGGYTF. The CDR3, as DNA: TGTGCCAGCAGCAAACCGGGACAGGGGCCGGGTGGCTACACCTTC.